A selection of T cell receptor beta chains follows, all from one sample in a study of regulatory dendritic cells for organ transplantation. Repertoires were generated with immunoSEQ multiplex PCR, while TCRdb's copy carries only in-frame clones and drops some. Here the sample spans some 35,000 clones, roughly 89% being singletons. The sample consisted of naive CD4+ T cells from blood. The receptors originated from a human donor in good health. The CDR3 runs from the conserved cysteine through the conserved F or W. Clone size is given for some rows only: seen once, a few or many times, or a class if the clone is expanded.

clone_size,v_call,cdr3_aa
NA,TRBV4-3,CASSQDGVNTEAFF
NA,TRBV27,CASSFRRSQGAFF
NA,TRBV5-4,CASSGGQVSTDTQYF
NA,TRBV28,CASSSPARGNTEAFF
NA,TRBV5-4,CASSLAYTDTQYF
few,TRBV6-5,CASSYTTTNEKLFF
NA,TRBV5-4,CASSLDGGSTEAFF
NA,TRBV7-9,CASSNLLYGSSYEQYF
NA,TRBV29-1,CSVVRDRGSYRQFF
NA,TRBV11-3,CASSLAAGVETQYF
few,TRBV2,CASSGDRGEYEKLFF
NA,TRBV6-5,CASSYRQGSYTF
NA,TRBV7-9,CASSSDSRPSEKLFF
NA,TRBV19,CATLRTGFPVDRDQPQHF
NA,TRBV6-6,CASSYSAQLYEQYF
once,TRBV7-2,CASNFGRSYEQYF
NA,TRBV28,CASSFNKRTYNSPLHF
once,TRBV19,CATRTSGYPGETDTQYF
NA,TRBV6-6,CASSYHQQGNTEAFF
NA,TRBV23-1,CASYRDSSNYGYTF
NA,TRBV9,CASSRASSGNTIYF
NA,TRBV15,CATSTVTGKRASYEQYF
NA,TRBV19,CASSILPPGQGFGPYNEQFF
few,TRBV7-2,CASSLDINQPQHF
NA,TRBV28,CASTFWGERGLADYNEQFF
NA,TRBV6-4,CASSWTGGVSAEAFF
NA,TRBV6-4,CASGQWLVLAGQNTGELFF
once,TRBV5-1,CASRRTGGVKLIETQYF
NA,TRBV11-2,CASSPGGGKRAQYF
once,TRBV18,CASSPGQSGRRHTGELFF
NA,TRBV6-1,CASSPNRYEQYF
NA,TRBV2,CASSEALLTLLGSEAFF
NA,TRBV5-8,CASSLFGVSFREPQHF
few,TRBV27,CASSRRGLVADTQYF
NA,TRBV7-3,CASSSPGLGDTQYF
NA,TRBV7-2,CASGRTSGGTDTQYF
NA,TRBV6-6,CASSYSGQEGNSPLHF
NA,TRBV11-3,CASSLEGFETQYF
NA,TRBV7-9,CASSLVPGDYGYTF
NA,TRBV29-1,CSVEEPNQPQHF
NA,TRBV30,CAWSLGRGPPLHF
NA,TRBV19,CASSRRGQGDYGQYF
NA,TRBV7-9,CASSLPLRADTQYF
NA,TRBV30,CAWTGSFNSPLHF
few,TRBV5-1,CASSFWGAGELFF
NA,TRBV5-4,CASSSWGRLQETQYF
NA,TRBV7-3,CASSHDRNSPLHF
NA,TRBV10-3,CAISESASGARVSREQYF
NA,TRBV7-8,CASSSSTGVYYEQYF
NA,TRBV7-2,CASSEPGQGYREQYF